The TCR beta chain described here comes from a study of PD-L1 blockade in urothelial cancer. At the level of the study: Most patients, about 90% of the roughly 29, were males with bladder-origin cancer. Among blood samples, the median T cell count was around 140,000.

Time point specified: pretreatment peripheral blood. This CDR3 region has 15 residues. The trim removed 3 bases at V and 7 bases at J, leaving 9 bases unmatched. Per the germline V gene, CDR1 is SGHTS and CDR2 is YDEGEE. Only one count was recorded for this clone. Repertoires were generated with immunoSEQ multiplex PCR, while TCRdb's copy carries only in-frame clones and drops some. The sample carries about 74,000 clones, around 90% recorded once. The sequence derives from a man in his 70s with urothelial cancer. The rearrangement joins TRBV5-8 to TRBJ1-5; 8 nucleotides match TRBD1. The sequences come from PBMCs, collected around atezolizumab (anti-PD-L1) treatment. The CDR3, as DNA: TGTGCCAGCAGCTCCGCTGGACAGGGACACCAGCCCCAGCATTTT. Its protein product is CASSSAGQGHQPQHF.